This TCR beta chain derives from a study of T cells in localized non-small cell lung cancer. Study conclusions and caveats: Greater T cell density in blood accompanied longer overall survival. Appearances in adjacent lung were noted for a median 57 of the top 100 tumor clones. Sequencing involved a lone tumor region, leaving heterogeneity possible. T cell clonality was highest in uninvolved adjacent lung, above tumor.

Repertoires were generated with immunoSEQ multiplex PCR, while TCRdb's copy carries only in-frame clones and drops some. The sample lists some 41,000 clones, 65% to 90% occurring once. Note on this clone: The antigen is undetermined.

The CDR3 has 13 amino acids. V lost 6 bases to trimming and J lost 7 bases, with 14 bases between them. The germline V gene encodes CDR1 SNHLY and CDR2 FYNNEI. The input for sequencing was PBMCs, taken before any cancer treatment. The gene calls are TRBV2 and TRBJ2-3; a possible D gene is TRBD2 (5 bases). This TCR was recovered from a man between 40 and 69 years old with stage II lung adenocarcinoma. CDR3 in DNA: TGTGCCAGCAGCGGGGATGTCACGTATACGCAGTATTTT. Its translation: CASSGDVTYTQYF.